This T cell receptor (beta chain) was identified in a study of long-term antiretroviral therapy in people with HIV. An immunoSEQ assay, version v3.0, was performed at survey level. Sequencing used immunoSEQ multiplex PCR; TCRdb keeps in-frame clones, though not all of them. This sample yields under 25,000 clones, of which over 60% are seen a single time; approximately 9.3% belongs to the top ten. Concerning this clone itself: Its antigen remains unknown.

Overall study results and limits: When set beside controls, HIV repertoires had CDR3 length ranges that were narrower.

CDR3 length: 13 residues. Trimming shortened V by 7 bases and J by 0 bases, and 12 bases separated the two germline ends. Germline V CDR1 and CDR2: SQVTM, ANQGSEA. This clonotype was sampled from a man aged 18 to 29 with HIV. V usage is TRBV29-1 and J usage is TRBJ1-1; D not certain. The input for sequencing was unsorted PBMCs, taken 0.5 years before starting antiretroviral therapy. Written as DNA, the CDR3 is TGCAGCGCCGAGGTCGGAATGAACACTGAAGCTTTCTTT. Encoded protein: CSAEVGMNTEAFF.